This is a list of T cell receptor beta chains from one sample in a study of post-analysis software for immune sequencing data. In TCRdb, the PCR reads were re-called with MiXCR into one record per CDR3 protein. The sample lists 650,000 to 850,000 distinct CDR3 sequences, about half seen once, with over 4.5% in the top ten. Sequencing used blood. These receptors were taken from a girl between 5 and 17 years old with multiple sclerosis. The CDR3 runs from the conserved cysteine through the conserved F or W. The D gene is left open where the match is weak. Clone size, where shown, is once, few, many, or a class for clones that have expanded.

J gene: TRBJ2-3
D gene: .
clone size: .
V gene: TRBV20-1
CDR3 protein: CSARPSSVSLNTQYF
CDR3 DNA: TGCAGTGCTAGACCGTCTAGCGTATCACTGAATACGCAGTATTTT

J gene: TRBJ1-2
D gene: .
clone size: .
V gene: TRBV20-1
CDR3 protein: CSAQDRANYGYTF
CDR3 DNA: TGCAGTGCCCAGGACAGAGCTAACTATGGCTACACCTTC

J gene: TRBJ2-7
D gene: TRBD2
clone size: .
V gene: TRBV11-2
CDR3 protein: CASSSSWRLAGAYEQYF
CDR3 DNA: TGTGCCAGCAGCTCATCATGGCGGCTAGCGGGCGCCTACGAGCAGTACTTC

J gene: TRBJ2-4
D gene: TRBD2
clone size: .
V gene: TRBV15
CDR3 protein: CATSVASGRGKNIQYF
CDR3 DNA: TGTGCCACCAGCGTAGCTAGCGGGAGGGGCAAAAACATTCAGTACTTC

J gene: TRBJ2-7
D gene: .
clone size: .
V gene: TRBV5-1
CDR3 protein: CASRVFGDDFYEQYF
CDR3 DNA: TGCGCCAGCAGAGTTTTCGGAGACGACTTCTACGAGCAGTACTTC

J gene: TRBJ2-7
D gene: .
clone size: .
V gene: TRBV12-3/TRBV12-4
CDR3 protein: CASSLLREPYEQYF
CDR3 DNA: TGTGCCAGCAGTTTATTGAGGGAGCCCTACGAGCAGTACTTC

J gene: TRBJ1-2
D gene: .
clone size: .
V gene: TRBV27
CDR3 protein: CASRPGRQRNGYTF
CDR3 DNA: TGTGCCAGCAGACCCGGACGACAAAGAAATGGCTACACCTTC

J gene: TRBJ2-7
D gene: TRBD1
clone size: few
V gene: TRBV6-2/TRBV6-3
CDR3 protein: CASSRHRQGGYEQYF
CDR3 DNA: TGTGCCAGCAGCCGGCATCGACAGGGGGGATACGAGCAGTACTTC

J gene: TRBJ1-5
D gene: .
clone size: many
V gene: TRBV20-1
CDR3 protein: CSAKTGHGISNQPQHF
CDR3 DNA: TGCAGTGCTAAGACGGGACACGGAATTAGCAATCAGCCCCAGCATTTT

J gene: TRBJ2-7
D gene: TRBD2
clone size: few
V gene: TRBV6-2/TRBV6-3
CDR3 protein: CASTLAGVYEQYF
CDR3 DNA: TGTGCCAGCACCCTAGCGGGAGTCTACGAGCAGTACTTC

J gene: TRBJ1-2
D gene: TRBD1
clone size: .
V gene: TRBV29-1
CDR3 protein: CSVGQGARDYTF
CDR3 DNA: TGCAGCGTTGGACAGGGGGCCCGAGACTACACCTTC

J gene: TRBJ1-2
D gene: .
clone size: few
V gene: TRBV6-5
CDR3 protein: CASSWGQGGGYTF
CDR3 DNA: TGTGCCAGCAGTTGGGGCCAGGGCGGTGGCTACACCTTC

J gene: TRBJ2-5
D gene: TRBD2
clone size: .
V gene: TRBV11-2
CDR3 protein: CASSREAQETQYF
CDR3 DNA: TGTGCCAGCAGCCGGGAGGCTCAAGAGACCCAGTACTTC

J gene: TRBJ2-3
D gene: .
clone size: few
V gene: TRBV28
CDR3 protein: CASTKMGARDTQYF
CDR3 DNA: TGTGCCAGCACCAAAATGGGGGCGAGAGATACGCAGTATTTT

J gene: TRBJ2-5
D gene: .
clone size: .
V gene: TRBV11-3
CDR3 protein: CASSLGFEAGETQYF
CDR3 DNA: TGTGCCAGCAGCTTAGGGTTCGAGGCTGGGGAGACCCAGTACTTC

J gene: TRBJ1-1
D gene: TRBD1
clone size: few
V gene: TRBV20-1
CDR3 protein: CSVGTGYTEAFF
CDR3 DNA: TGCAGTGTCGGGACAGGATACACTGAAGCTTTCTTT

J gene: TRBJ2-5
D gene: TRBD1
clone size: .
V gene: TRBV15
CDR3 protein: CATSRDLRGPSRETQYF
CDR3 DNA: TGTGCCACCAGCAGAGATCTAAGGGGGCCCTCGCGTGAGACCCAGTACTTC

J gene: TRBJ2-5
D gene: .
clone size: .
V gene: TRBV15
CDR3 protein: CATSRAVFTGETQYF
CDR3 DNA: TGTGCCACCAGCAGAGCTGTCTTCACGGGGGAGACCCAGTACTTC

J gene: TRBJ1-2
D gene: .
clone size: few
V gene: TRBV24-1
CDR3 protein: CATSEPKGGQSYGYTF
CDR3 DNA: TGTGCCACCAGTGAGCCGAAGGGGGGGCAGAGCTATGGCTACACCTTC

J gene: TRBJ2-3
D gene: .
clone size: .
V gene: TRBV5-5
CDR3 protein: CASSSARDGTDTQYF
CDR3 DNA: TGTGCCAGCAGCTCGGCCAGGGACGGCACAGATACGCAGTATTTT

J gene: TRBJ2-1
D gene: TRBD2
clone size: few
V gene: TRBV29-1
CDR3 protein: CSVEGRSGSSYNEQFF
CDR3 DNA: TGCAGCGTTGAAGGTCGTAGCGGGAGCTCCTACAATGAGCAGTTCTTC

J gene: TRBJ2-3
D gene: .
clone size: .
V gene: TRBV24-1
CDR3 protein: CATADSTDTQYF
CDR3 DNA: TGTGCCACCGCAGACAGCACAGATACGCAGTATTTT

J gene: TRBJ2-7
D gene: .
clone size: .
V gene: TRBV20-1
CDR3 protein: CSARDFKRSSYEQYF
CDR3 DNA: TGCAGTGCTAGAGATTTCAAGCGTAGCTCCTACGAGCAGTACTTC

J gene: TRBJ2-7
D gene: .
clone size: .
V gene: TRBV5-1
CDR3 protein: CASSDPNTPAGEQYF
CDR3 DNA: TGCGCCAGCAGCGATCCTAACACACCAGCCGGAGAGCAGTACTTC

J gene: TRBJ2-7
D gene: TRBD2
clone size: many
V gene: TRBV9
CDR3 protein: CASSVSGGSYEQYF
CDR3 DNA: TGTGCCAGCAGCGTGTCGGGAGGCTCCTACGAGCAGTACTTC